This is a list of T cell receptor beta chains from one sample in a study of blood T cell repertoires in COVID-19. Assay: immunoSEQ multiplex PCR; the TCRdb copy retains only in-frame clones and omits some. This table holds over 350,000 clones, approximately 88% found once. The specimen sequenced was PBMCs or T cells enriched from blood (not recorded which). These receptors originate from a woman in her thirties with acute COVID-19. Both conserved end residues are part of each CDR3. D genes are given only for firm matches.

j_call: TRBJ1-3
d_call: TRBD1
v_call: TRBV30
cdr3_aa: CAWYRGNSGNTIYF

j_call: TRBJ2-5
d_call: TRBD1
v_call: TRBV7-3
cdr3_aa: CASSLRGQGSPNQETQYF

j_call: TRBJ1-5
d_call: TRBD1
v_call: TRBV10-3
cdr3_aa: CATQGAESNQPQHF

j_call: TRBJ1-4
d_call: -
v_call: TRBV25-1
cdr3_aa: CASSRNLAEKLFF

j_call: TRBJ1-1
d_call: -
v_call: TRBV7-6
cdr3_aa: CASSLGRGAEAFF

j_call: TRBJ1-6
d_call: TRBD1
v_call: TRBV3-1/TRBV3-2
cdr3_aa: CASSPLQGASSPLHF

j_call: TRBJ1-1
d_call: -
v_call: TRBV20-1
cdr3_aa: CSASHPEAMYPEAFF

j_call: TRBJ1-4
d_call: -
v_call: TRBV9
cdr3_aa: CASSPQYATNEKLFF

j_call: TRBJ1-4
d_call: -
v_call: TRBV5-1
cdr3_aa: CASSLIGEGEKLFF

j_call: TRBJ1-2
d_call: TRBD1
v_call: TRBV7-3
cdr3_aa: CASSPSGQGSTGYTF

j_call: TRBJ2-7
d_call: TRBD1
v_call: TRBV12-5
cdr3_aa: CASGLVFKGTVEQYF

j_call: TRBJ1-1
d_call: -
v_call: TRBV20-1
cdr3_aa: CSASKLTDSEAFF

j_call: TRBJ1-1
d_call: -
v_call: TRBV7-3
cdr3_aa: CASSSPNTEAFF

j_call: TRBJ1-2
d_call: -
v_call: TRBV5-4
cdr3_aa: CASSLDGTNYGYTF

j_call: TRBJ2-3
d_call: TRBD2
v_call: TRBV5-1
cdr3_aa: CASSLAGGPRDTQYF

j_call: TRBJ2-3
d_call: TRBD2
v_call: TRBV7-3
cdr3_aa: CASSPLGVAGGQRSTDTQYF